This TCR beta chain derives from a study of shared clonotypes between healthy human individuals. Germline V gene data show CDR1 as SGHRS and CDR2 as YFSETQ. Trimming stripped 0 bases from V and 4 bases from J, with 11 bases between. The CDR3 spans 15 residues. Findings of the study overall: Several donors held about 5% of naive CD4 clonotypes in common.

Across several immunoSEQ plates, the genomic DNA of each subset was split evenly. How the authors handled the data: Filtering was not the same, since immunoSEQ gave junction-only sequences without quality scores. The assay was immunoSEQ multiplex PCR, and TCRdb's table has in-frame clones only and misses some. The V and J calls and clone size were taken over from that table, and D and trimming were inferred from the DNA. The sample contains about 1.1 million clones, 75% to 85% of which appear only once. Adult Caucasians living in Nashville, Tennessee made up all of the donors. This clone appeared a single time. Antigen specificity is unknown.

The chain is built from TRBV5-1 and TRBJ1-3; D is possibly TRBD1 (6 bases). The source material was memory CD4+ T cells from PBMCs. This sample's subset: CD45RA-negative fraction. This sequence was found in a man in his late teens or twenties in good health. Some clones in this sample may be carry-over from other donors' samples. CDR3 residues: CASSLGQGQGNTIYF. CDR3 in DNA: TGCGCCAGCAGCTTGGGGCAGGGGCAAGGAAACACCATATATTTT.